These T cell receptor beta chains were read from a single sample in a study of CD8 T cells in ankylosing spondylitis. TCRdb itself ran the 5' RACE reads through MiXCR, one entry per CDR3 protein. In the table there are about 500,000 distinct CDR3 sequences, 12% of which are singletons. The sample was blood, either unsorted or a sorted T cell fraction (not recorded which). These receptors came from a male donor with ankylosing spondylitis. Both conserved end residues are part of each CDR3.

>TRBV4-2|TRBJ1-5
CASSIDRGDQPQHF
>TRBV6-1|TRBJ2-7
CASYSRVYEQYF
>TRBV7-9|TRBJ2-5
CASSLVLGGRETQYF
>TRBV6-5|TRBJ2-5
CASSSGHGRQETQYF
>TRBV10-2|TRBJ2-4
CASSEGSFAKNIQYF
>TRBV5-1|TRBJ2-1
CASSGGLAEYNEQFF
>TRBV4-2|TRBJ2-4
CASSHTGGLAGGHNIQYF
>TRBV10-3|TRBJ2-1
CAIRSSDSSYNEQFF
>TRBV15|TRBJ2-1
CATSGDMLSYNEQFF
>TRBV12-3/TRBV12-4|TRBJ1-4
CASSSWPRPEKLFF
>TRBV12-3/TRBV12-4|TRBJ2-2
CASSLREAGELFF
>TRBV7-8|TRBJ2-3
CASSSAQYRDRGSGTDTQYF
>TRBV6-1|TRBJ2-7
CASSPAAGDYEQYF
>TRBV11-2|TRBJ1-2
CASSPSHSRQGPGGYTF
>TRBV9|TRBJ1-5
CASSVDGYNQPQHF
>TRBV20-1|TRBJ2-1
CSARAPSRDEQFF
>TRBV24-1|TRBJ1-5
CATGGGSNQPQLF
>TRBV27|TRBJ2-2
CASSLSEGMVAGELFF
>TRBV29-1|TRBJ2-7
CSVEESVRSYEQYF
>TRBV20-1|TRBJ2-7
CSAEGTDEQYF
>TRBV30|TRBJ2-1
CAWSAGTLNEQFF
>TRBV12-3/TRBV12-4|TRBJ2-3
CASSLGLAGLKDTQYF
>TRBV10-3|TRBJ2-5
CAISRDWGEEETQYF
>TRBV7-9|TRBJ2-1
CASSPRTGRARGNEQFF
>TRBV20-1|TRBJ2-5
CSAREVDETQYF
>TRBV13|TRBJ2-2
CASSGQRESPGELFF
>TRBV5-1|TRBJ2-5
CASSFRLQETQYF
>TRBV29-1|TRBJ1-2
CSVETGGSRSYTF
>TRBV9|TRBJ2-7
CASSPSGRASSRRDYEQYF
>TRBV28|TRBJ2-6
CASSLASGQGAGANVLTF
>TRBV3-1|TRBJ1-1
CASRGTAYTEAFF
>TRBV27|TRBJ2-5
CASSGRGGQETQYF
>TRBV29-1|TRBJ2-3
CSVVVGFTDTQYF
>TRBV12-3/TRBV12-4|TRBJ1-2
CASRHRESGYTF
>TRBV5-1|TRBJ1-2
CASSIWDREDGYTF
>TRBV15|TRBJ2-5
CATSRVGAETQYF
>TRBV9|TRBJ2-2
CASSVATGNTGELFF
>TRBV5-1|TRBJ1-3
CASSPDHSGNTIYF
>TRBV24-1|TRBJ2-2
CATSAGTHTGELFF
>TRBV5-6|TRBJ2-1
CASSLVAHDYNEQFF
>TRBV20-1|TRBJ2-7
CSARDPALEFYEQYF
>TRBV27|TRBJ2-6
CASSSTSVGANVLTF
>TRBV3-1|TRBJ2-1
CASSQVGAFGNWVFF
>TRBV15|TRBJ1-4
CATSLTDRASKPGLFF